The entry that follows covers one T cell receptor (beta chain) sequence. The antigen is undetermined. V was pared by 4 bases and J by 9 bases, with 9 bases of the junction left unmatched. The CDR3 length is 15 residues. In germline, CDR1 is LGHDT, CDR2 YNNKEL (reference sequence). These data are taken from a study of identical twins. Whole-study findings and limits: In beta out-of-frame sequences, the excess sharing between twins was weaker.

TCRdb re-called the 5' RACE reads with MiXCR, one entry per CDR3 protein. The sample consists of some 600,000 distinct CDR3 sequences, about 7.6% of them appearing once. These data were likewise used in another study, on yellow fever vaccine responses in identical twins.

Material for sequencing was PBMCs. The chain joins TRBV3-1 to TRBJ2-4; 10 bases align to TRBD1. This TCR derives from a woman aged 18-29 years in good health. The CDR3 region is CASSPTGTGVAIQYF. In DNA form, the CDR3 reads TGTGCCAGCAGCCCTACCGGGACAGGGGTCGCCATTCAGTACTTC.